Listed below are T cell receptor beta chains from one sample, sequenced in a study of blood T cell repertoires in COVID-19. The method was immunoSEQ multiplex PCR; TCRdb's version includes in-frame clones alone and lacks a portion of them. Of tens of thousands of clones in the sample, under 85% were seen once. Specimen: peripheral blood. These receptors all come from a woman older than 75 with acute or convalescent COVID-19. Each CDR3 is given with its conserved first and last residue. Fields, in order: V gene, J gene, CDR3 protein.

TRBV7-2	TRBJ1-2	CASSWDRFYGYTF
TRBV7-8	TRBJ2-5	CASSFGQYQETQYF
TRBV24-1	TRBJ1-2	CATSDFKNGYTF
TRBV6-5	TRBJ1-4	CASSPGTTNEKLFF
TRBV4-3	TRBJ1-1	CASSQDGDWTRPFF
TRBV4-1	TRBJ1-5	CASSQVGGRDRNQPQHF
TRBV7-2	TRBJ2-3	CASSLFGTSGGADTQYF
TRBV10-2	TRBJ2-1	CASARTGDRDEQFF
TRBV7-9	TRBJ1-2	CASSLARTGNYGYTF
TRBV19	TRBJ2-1	CASSDLTGPSYEQFF
TRBV5-1	TRBJ1-5	CASSFGGNQPQHF
TRBV6-6	TRBJ1-5	CASSYEPRLSPQHF
TRBV27	TRBJ2-3	CASSSGQVGADTQYF
TRBV30	TRBJ2-2	CAWRIAGGPDTGELFF
TRBV20-1	TRBJ1-2	CSAQGNYGYTF
TRBV3-1/TRBV3-2	TRBJ1-6	CASSQDMRNSPLHF
TRBV3-1/TRBV3-2	TRBJ1-5	CASSPSYRESQPQHF
TRBV30	TRBJ1-6	CAWSGEGNSPLHF
TRBV6-1	TRBJ2-3	CASSEATGASRTDTQYF
TRBV29-1	TRBJ2-1	CSVVSPRYNEQFF
TRBV2	TRBJ1-3	CASRHRFFSGNTIYF
TRBV6-1	TRBJ2-1	CASSEGVGGFYNEQFF
TRBV19	TRBJ1-6	CASSLGTGPSPLHF
TRBV6-5	TRBJ1-2	CASAGTGRRYGYTF
TRBV2	TRBJ2-1	CASSEGTRGTYNEQFF
TRBV10-3	TRBJ1-3	CAISGTGWGSGNTIYF
TRBV4-2	TRBJ2-1	CASSQDWTGSTYNEQFF
TRBV14	TRBJ2-5	CASSRPAGGIETQYF
TRBV5-5	TRBJ1-5	CASSLGGVGRPQHF
TRBV30	TRBJ1-1	CAGSLGLNTEAFF
TRBV5-1	TRBJ2-2	CASSRTGGTGELFF
TRBV2	TRBJ1-2	CASVRDRANYGYTF
TRBV9	TRBJ1-1	CASSAREGGNTEAFF
TRBV3-1/TRBV3-2	TRBJ2-2	CASSQARAGELFF
TRBV30	TRBJ1-3	CAWNERGSGNTIYF
TRBV28	TRBJ2-1	CASSLGRGGEQFF
TRBV6-1	TRBJ1-5	CASSEAGTGVVSDQPQHF
TRBV24-1	TRBJ1-2	CATSQGDRVSGYTF
TRBV28	TRBJ2-2	CASSYARAHGELFF
TRBV9	TRBJ2-3	CASSVRGTGIGTDTQYF
TRBV6-5	TRBJ1-6	CASLRQGNSPLHF
TRBV7-9	TRBJ1-1	CASSPQQDMNTEAFF
TRBV6-1	TRBJ1-2	CASSERYGYTF
TRBV6-5	TRBJ1-6	CASRTGTANSPLHF
TRBV3-1/TRBV3-2	TRBJ2-3	CASSQGGSTDTQYF